These 8 T cell receptor beta chains came from one sample sequenced in a study of shared clonotypes between healthy human individuals. The method was immunoSEQ multiplex PCR; TCRdb's version includes in-frame clones alone and lacks a portion of them. The sample lists 900,000 to 1,200,000 clones, more than 75% occurring once. Sequencing used memory CD4+ T cells from PBMCs. This sample's subset: CD45RA-negative fraction. These receptors came from a man younger than 30 in good health. Some clones in this sample may be carry-over from other donors' samples.

The rearrangement uses TRBV2 and TRBJ1-4, with a tentative D call TRBD1 (6 bases). Per germline, CDR1 SNHLY and CDR2 FYNNEI. This CDR3 has 14 amino acids. Trimming stripped 10 bases from V and 3 bases from J, with 15 bases between. In DNA, the CDR3 is TGTGCCACCTCCGTCGGGACATCTAATGAAAAACTGTTTTTT. Protein product: CATSVGTSNEKLFF.

This clone was counted a few times. The rearrangement joins TRBV29-1 to TRBJ1-5; the D gene is possibly TRBD1 (5 bases). V dropped 4 bases and J dropped 5 bases, with 9 bases sitting between them. This CDR3 region has 12 residues. CDR1 SQVTM and CDR2 ANQGSEA come from the germline V gene. The CDR3 sequence: CSVAGWDQPQHF. CDR3 DNA sequence: TGCAGCGTTGCAGGGTGGGATCAGCCCCAGCATTTT.

The table lists this clone with a count of one. The genes are TRBV28 and TRBJ2-7, with D perhaps matching TRBD2 (6 bases). This CDR3 has 16 residues. V lost 3 bases and J 0 bases, leaving 15 bases between the germline ends. Germline V gene sequence: CDR1 MDHEN, CDR2 SYDVKM. The CDR3 DNA reads TGTGCCAGCAGTTTTCGTCCGCTAGCGCGCTCCTACGAGCAGTACTTC. Translation gives CASSFRPLARSYEQYF.

Details on this clone: The sample carries other DNA sequences with the same CDR3. The DNA for the CDR3 is TGTGCCAGCAGCTTGGGACAGATGAACACTGAAGCTTTCTTT. Translation: CASSLGQMNTEAFF. The chain combines TRBV7-2 with TRBJ1-1; 7 bases agree with TRBD1. CDR3 length: 14 amino acids. CDR1 is SGHTA, CDR2 FQGNSA, per germline. V was pared by 3 bases and J by 0 bases, with 1 base of the junction left unmatched.

The CDR3 DNA follows: TGTGCCAGCAGTCTCGGGACAGGGGGCGCAGAAGGCTACACCTTC. This encodes CASSLGTGGAEGYTF. V is TRBV6-1 and J is TRBJ1-2; 12 bases map to TRBD1. The length of the CDR3 is 15 residues. Germline CDR1 and CDR2: MNHNS and SASEGT. With V trimmed by 5 bases and J by 8 bases, 9 bases remained unmatched.

The J gene is TRBJ1-5, the V gene TRBV7-9, with 9 positions matching TRBD1. Germline CDR1 reads SEHNR; CDR2 reads FQNEAQ (reference sequence). The junction had 7 bases not matched to a gene; V was cut back by 5 bases and J by 2 bases. The CDR3 loop spans 16 amino acids. CDR3 DNA sequence: TGTGCCAGCAGCCCCGGGGACAGGGAGCGCAATCAGCCCCAGCATTTT. It translates to CASSPGDRERNQPQHF.

The rearrangement joins TRBV7-3 to TRBJ2-7, with D possibly being TRBD1 (5 bases). Trimming removed 5 bases from V and 6 bases from J, with 11 bases in between. Germline CDR1 is SGHTA and CDR2 is FQGTGA. This CDR3 has 12 amino acids. Written as DNA, the CDR3 is TGTGCCAGCAGCCAGGGTACCAGCGAGCAGTACTTC. Protein: CASSQGTSEQYF.

The chain recombines TRBV13 with TRBJ1-2; D uncertain. This CDR3 is 13 amino acids long. Per germline, CDR1 PRHDT and CDR2 FYEKMQ (reference sequence). V lost 1 base and J lost 6, with 9 bases in between. CDR3 sequence reads: CASSLEAFNGYTF. CDR3 in DNA: TGTGCCAGCAGCTTAGAGGCGTTTAATGGCTACACCTTC.